This T cell receptor (beta chain) was captured in a study of human T cells and chemical hapten exposure. The V end lost 3 bases, the J end lost 4 bases, and 12 bases lay between the germline ends. The CDR3 runs to 13 residues. The germline gives CDR1 SQVTM, CDR2 ANQGSEA. MiXCR was run by TCRdb on the RACE reads, yielding one entry per CDR3 protein. The data contain fewer than 80,000 distinct CDR3 sequences, approximately 10% of them singletons. Time point here: patch test 3, about 24 weeks after DPC sensitization. Treatment specified: therapeutic diphenylcyclopropenone sensitization with weekly scalp DPC. The donor pool consisted of alopecia patients aged 18 to 70 years, considered suitable for DPC.

The chain couples TRBV29-1 to TRBJ1-1, with a weak D call TRBD1 (5 bases). The sequence came from a woman aged 25-40 years with alopecia areata. Some clones in this sample may be carry-over from other donors' samples. Sequencing used whole blood, obtained in connection with sensitization to the hapten diphenylcyclopropenone (DPC). Here the CDR3 reads CSVDRGMGTEAFF. CDR3 nucleotides: TGCAGCGTTGATCGGGGGATGGGCACTGAAGCTTTCTTT.